The 28 T cell receptor beta chains listed next were all sequenced from one sample in a study of blood T cell repertoires in COVID-19. The protocol was immunoSEQ multiplex PCR, while the TCRdb copy is restricted to in-frame clones and leaves out a portion. The sample has around 170,000 clones, about four fifths seen once. The specimen sequenced was peripheral blood. These TCRs come from a woman in her thirties or forties with acute or convalescent COVID-19.

This clone showed up just once. V gene TRBV30 combines with J gene TRBJ1-4; no reliable D call. The germline gives CDR1 GTSNPN, CDR2 SVGIG (reference sequence). Trimming stripped 2 bases from V and 5 bases from J, with 9 bases between. The CDR3 is 13 amino acids. CDR3 amino acids: CAWSHNPNEKLFF. CDR3 nucleotide sequence: TGTGCCTGGAGTCACAACCCCAATGAAAAACTGTTTTTT.

V and J are TRBV6-1 and TRBJ1-5, with D maybe TRBD1 (5 bases). Between the trimmed V and J ends, which lost 5 bases and 7 bases, there was a span of 15 bases. The germline V gene encodes CDR1 MNHNS and CDR2 SASEGT. This CDR3 is built from 14 residues. CDR3 DNA: TGTGCCAGCAGTCTGACAGCATCTGGACAGCCCCAGCATTTT. Translation: CASSLTASGQPQHF.

V and J are TRBV2 and TRBJ2-1; the match to TRBD1 covers 9 bases. The V and J ends lost 11 bases and 5 bases, in that order; junction bases with no gene match: 13. CDR3 length: 15 residues. In germline, CDR1 is SNHLY, CDR2 FYNNEI. The CDR3 DNA sequence: TGTGCCGCCCCTCGGGGGGACAGGGTGAACAATGAGCAGTTCTTC. Amino acids: CAAPRGDRVNNEQFF.

The J gene is TRBJ2-3, the V gene TRBV30; 10 bases fit TRBD2. Germline V gives CDR1 GTSNPN, CDR2 SVGIG (reference sequence). The CDR3 loop spans 14 amino acids. Trimming cost V 2 bases and J 3 bases; bases outside gene matches: 2. Here the CDR3 reads CAWSISGGTDTQYF. The DNA of the CDR3 is TGTGCCTGGAGTATTAGCGGGGGGACAGATACGCAGTATTTT.

V usage is TRBV19 and J usage is TRBJ2-7; 10 bases line up with TRBD1. Germline loops: CDR1 LNHDA, CDR2 SQIVND (reference sequence). Trimming at V came to 5 bases and at J to 5 bases, leaving 6 bases not matched to a gene. The CDR3 contains 14 residues. CDR3: CASSPGTGVNEQYF. The CDR3 DNA follows: TGTGCCAGTAGTCCGGGGACAGGGGTTAACGAGCAGTACTTC.

The V gene is TRBV29-1, the J gene TRBJ2-3, with D possibly being TRBD1 (5 bases). Trimming left V 5 bases short and J 7 bases short, with 16 bases between. There are 13 residues in the CDR3. Germline-derived CDR1 and CDR2 are SQVTM and ANQGSEA. The CDR3 region is CSVWWTYGNTQYF. As DNA, the CDR3 is TGCAGCGTTTGGTGGACATATGGCAATACGCAGTATTTT.

The chain combines TRBV5-8 with TRBJ2-2, with D perhaps matching TRBD1 (5 bases). The CDR3 runs 13 residues. Trimming shortened V by 1 base and J by 8 bases, and 9 bases separated the two germline ends. The germline V gene has CDR1 SGHTS and CDR2 YDEGEE. The CDR3, as DNA: TGTGCCAGCAGCTTGTATCGGACAGGGGAGCTGTTTTTT. It specifies CASSLYRTGELFF.

V is TRBV6-1 and J is TRBJ2-1, with D tentatively TRBD1 (5 bases). The CDR3 runs to 14 residues. The V gene's germline CDR1 is MNHNS and CDR2 SASEGT. Trimming took off 6 bases at V and 6 bases at J, with 15 bases between the two ends. CDR3 protein: CASRGQPRPNEQFF. The CDR3, as DNA: TGTGCCAGCAGGGGGCAACCCCGTCCCAATGAGCAGTTCTTC.

The chain combines TRBV28 with TRBJ1-4; TRBD1 is a possible D gene (5 bases). The CDR3 is 16 amino acids. The V gene lost 4 bases and the J gene lost 2 bases, with 14 bases spanning the gap. The germline V gene has CDR1 MDHEN and CDR2 SYDVKM. The CDR3: CASSSQGGWTNEKLFF. The DNA of the CDR3 is TGTGCCAGCAGTTCCCAGGGAGGGTGGACTAATGAAAAACTGTTTTTT.

This clone was detected only a few times. CDR3 sequence (DNA): TGTGCCTGGAGTGTCAGTTCCTACGAGCAGTACTTC. Its translation is CAWSVSSYEQYF. The rearrangement links TRBV30 to TRBJ2-7; no clear D. Trimming took 0 bases from V and 1 from J, leaving 4 bases between them. Germline V CDR1 and CDR2: GTSNPN, SVGIG (reference sequence). The length of the CDR3 is 12 residues.

V and J are TRBV9 and TRBJ1-5, with a tentative D call TRBD1 (6 bases). The germline V gene encodes CDR1 SGDLS and CDR2 YYNGEE. V lost 3 bases to trimming and J lost 4 bases, with 11 bases between them. The CDR3 consists of 14 residues. The CDR3 spells CASSARDTNQPQHF. The DNA for the CDR3 is TGTGCCAGCAGCGCCCGGGACACTAATCAGCCCCAGCATTTT.

The chain employs TRBV18 and TRBJ2-5, with no clear D. The V end was cut by 0 bases, the J end by 2 bases, with 7 bases between. This CDR3 is built from 14 residues. CDR1 KGHSH and CDR2 LQKENI come from the germline V gene. This chain's CDR3 is CASSPPSFQETQYF. The CDR3 DNA follows: TGTGCCAGCTCACCACCGAGTTTTCAAGAGACCCAGTACTTC.

The gene calls are TRBV15 and TRBJ2-7; 7 nucleotides agree with TRBD2. CDR3 length: 14 amino acids. V was pared by 9 bases and J by 2 bases, with 10 bases of the junction left unmatched. Germline CDR1 reads LNHNV; CDR2 reads YYDKDF (reference sequence). CDR3 nucleotides: TGTGCCACGTCCGCGCGGGGGAACACCTACGAGCAGTACTTC. It encodes CATSARGNTYEQYF.

The chain uses TRBV7-2 and TRBJ2-3; D perhaps matches TRBD1 (6 bases). Germline CDR1 reads SGHTA; CDR2 reads FQGNSA. There are 15 residues in the CDR3. V lost 1 base and J 3 bases, leaving 11 bases between the germline ends. The CDR3 loop is CASSLGQTGTDTQYF. The DNA of the CDR3 is TGTGCCAGCAGCTTAGGGCAAACAGGGACAGATACGCAGTATTTT. Looking up the rest from reference TRBV7-2 and TRBJ2-3 gives the full variable domain: GAGVSQSPSNKVTEKGKDVELRCDPISGHTALYWYRQSLGQGLEFLIYFQGNSAPDKSGLPSDRFSAERTGGSVSTLTIQRTQQEDSAVYLCASSLGQTGTDTQYFGPGTRLTVL.

This clone was observed many times. The CDR3 loop is CAISATGLTNEKLFF. CDR3 sequence (DNA): TGTGCCATCAGTGCGACAGGTCTAACTAATGAAAAACTGTTTTTT. The chain joins TRBV10-3 to TRBJ1-4; TRBD1 is a possible D gene (6 bases). CDR1 ENHRY and CDR2 SYGVKD come from the germline V gene. CDR3 length: 15 amino acids. V was clipped by 4 bases and J by 1 base, with 10 bases between them.

A few counts support this clone. The V and J genes are TRBV29-1 and TRBJ1-5; 7 bases are shared with TRBD1. The CDR3 has 16 amino acids. With V trimmed by 7 bases and J by 7 bases, 19 bases remained unmatched. Germline V lookup: CDR1 SQVTM, CDR2 ANQGSEA. CDR3 sequence (DNA): TGCAGCGAGCGCTCGCGACAGGGAACGGGACACCAGCCCCAGCATTTT. Its protein product is CSERSRQGTGHQPQHF.

This chain connects TRBV5-1 to TRBJ2-5; possible D gene TRBD1, 6 bases. CDR3 length: 13 amino acids. Deletions cut 3 bases from V and 2 bases from J, with 8 bases between. CDR1 and CDR2 from the germline V gene are SGHRS and YFSETQ. The CDR3 sequence is CASSSQGQETQYF. The CDR3 DNA sequence: TGCGCCAGCAGCTCACAGGGACAAGAGACCCAGTACTTC.

The gene calls are TRBV3-1 (or the pseudogene TRBV3-2) and TRBJ2-1; TRBD2 agrees at 13 bases. The trim removed 3 bases at V and 6 bases at J, leaving 17 bases unmatched. Germline CDR1 reads LGHDT; CDR2 reads YNNKEL (reference sequence). The CDR3 contains 20 residues. The DNA of the CDR3 is TGTGCCAGCAGCCAGCATCCTGGGGGGACTAGCGGGGCGCGACCCAATGAGCAGTTCTTC. This sequence encodes CASSQHPGGTSGARPNEQFF.

This sequence joins TRBV20-1 and TRBJ1-5, with TRBD1 identical over 8 bases. CDR1 is DFQATT and CDR2 is SNEGSKA in the germline V gene (reference sequence). This CDR3 spans 17 amino acids. The V and J ends lost 3 bases and 6 bases, in that order; junction bases with no gene match: 16. CDR3 amino acids: CSASPPWTGRSSQPQHF. The CDR3 DNA is TGCAGTGCTAGTCCACCGTGGACAGGGAGATCGTCTCAGCCCCAGCATTTT.

The V call is TRBV7-9, the J call TRBJ1-6; 12 bases line up with TRBD1. Germline assignment: CDR1 SEHNR and CDR2 FQNEAQ (reference sequence). This CDR3 is built from 14 residues. With 5 bases clipped from V and 8 bases from J, the junction kept 1 base outside the gene matches. The CDR3 DNA reads TGTGCCAGCAGCGGGACAGGGGGCGATTCACCCCTCCACTTT. Translation: CASSGTGGDSPLHF. The complete variable domain, with remaining parts taken from reference TRBV7-9 and TRBJ1-6, reads DTGVSQNPRHKITKRGQNVTFRCDPISEHNRLYWYRQTLGQGPEFLTYFQNEAQLEKSRLLSDRFSAERPKGSFSTLEIQRTEQGDSAMYLCASSGTGGDSPLHFGNGTRLTVT.

The V gene is TRBV19, the J gene TRBJ2-1; tentative D call: TRBD2 (6 bases). Trimming removed 3 bases at V and 5 bases at J, with 14 bases between. This CDR3 has 15 residues. Germline lookup yields CDR1 LNHDA and CDR2 SQIVND (reference sequence). The CDR3 region has the DNA TGTGCCAGTAGTATCACTAGCCGAGGACACAATGAGCAGTTCTTC. This translates into CASSITSRGHNEQFF.

The V and J genes are TRBV19 and TRBJ2-7; no reliable D call. Trimming stripped 2 bases from V and 5 bases from J, with 13 bases between. Per the germline V gene, CDR1 is LNHDA and CDR2 is SQIVND (reference sequence). This CDR3 is 14 amino acids long. CDR3 DNA: TGTGCCAGTAGTATATCTACCGGTGGGCACGAGCAGTACTTC. Protein product: CASSISTGGHEQYF.

The chain links TRBV28 to TRBJ2-7, with unresolved D. The germline V gene has CDR1 MDHEN and CDR2 SYDVKM. The CDR3 loop spans 12 amino acids. V shed 5 bases and J shed 3 bases, with 8 bases lying between them. CDR3 amino acids: CASSVRGYEQYF. The CDR3 DNA reads TGTGCCAGCAGTGTCAGAGGCTACGAGCAGTACTTC. Full variable domain (remainder filled in from reference TRBV28 and TRBJ2-7): DVKVTQSSRYLVKRTGEKVFLECVQDMDHENMFWYRQDPGLGLRLIYFSYDVKMKEKGDIPEGYSVSREKKERFSLILESASTNQTSMYLCASSVRGYEQYFGPGTRLTVT.

This chain uses TRBV19 with TRBJ2-7; 10 bases fit TRBD1. This CDR3 is built from 14 residues. Germline CDR1 LNHDA, CDR2 SQIVND (reference sequence). V dropped 5 bases and J dropped 6; count of bases not matched to a gene: 7. In DNA, the CDR3 is TGTGCCAGTAGTCTAGGGACAGGGGATGGCGAGCAGTACTTC. Translation: CASSLGTGDGEQYF.

The chain couples TRBV5-4 to TRBJ1-4; D unclear. The CDR3 consists of 18 residues. V shed 2 bases and J shed 8 bases, with 25 bases lying between them. Germline-derived CDR1 and CDR2 are SGHNT and YYREEE (reference sequence). Written as DNA, the CDR3 is TGTGCCAGCAGCTTTTTCAATTCGGTCGGGCGGGCTAGCGAAAAACTGTTTTTT. Its protein product is CASSFFNSVGRASEKLFF.

This chain links TRBV5-1 with TRBJ2-7; D ambiguous. Deletions cut 0 bases from V and 0 bases from J, with 7 bases between. CDR1 is SGHRS and CDR2 is YFSETQ in the germline V gene. The length of the CDR3 is 14 residues. The CDR3 nucleotides read TGCGCCAGCAGCTTGGAAGGCGGCTCCTACGAGCAGTACTTC. Amino acids: CASSLEGGSYEQYF. The variable domain in full, with the rest retrieved from reference TRBV5-1 and TRBJ2-7, is KAGVTQTPRYLIKTRGQQVTLSCSPISGHRSVSWYQQTPGQGLQFLFEYFSETQRNKGNFPGRFSGRQFSNSRSEMNVSTLELGDSALYLCASSLEGGSYEQYFGPGTRLTVT.

The chain joins TRBV9 to TRBJ1-3, with D unresolved. V was trimmed by 0 bases and J by 0 bases, leaving 7 bases between them. The germline V gene has CDR1 SGDLS and CDR2 YYNGEE. The CDR3 runs 15 residues. In nucleotides, the CDR3 is TGTGCCAGCAGCGTAGCTGCTACCTCTGGAAACACCATATATTTT. It codes for CASSVAATSGNTIYF.

This rearrangement joins TRBV30 to TRBJ1-6; 12 bases are shared with TRBD1. CDR1 is GTSNPN and CDR2 is SVGIG in the germline V gene (reference sequence). J gave up 7 bases and V 3 bases, and 10 bases lay outside the gene matches. The CDR3 has 17 amino acids. The CDR3 here is CAWSWDRGRPRNSPLHF. Written as DNA, the CDR3 is TGTGCCTGGAGCTGGGACAGGGGGCGGCCACGGAATTCACCCCTCCACTTT.